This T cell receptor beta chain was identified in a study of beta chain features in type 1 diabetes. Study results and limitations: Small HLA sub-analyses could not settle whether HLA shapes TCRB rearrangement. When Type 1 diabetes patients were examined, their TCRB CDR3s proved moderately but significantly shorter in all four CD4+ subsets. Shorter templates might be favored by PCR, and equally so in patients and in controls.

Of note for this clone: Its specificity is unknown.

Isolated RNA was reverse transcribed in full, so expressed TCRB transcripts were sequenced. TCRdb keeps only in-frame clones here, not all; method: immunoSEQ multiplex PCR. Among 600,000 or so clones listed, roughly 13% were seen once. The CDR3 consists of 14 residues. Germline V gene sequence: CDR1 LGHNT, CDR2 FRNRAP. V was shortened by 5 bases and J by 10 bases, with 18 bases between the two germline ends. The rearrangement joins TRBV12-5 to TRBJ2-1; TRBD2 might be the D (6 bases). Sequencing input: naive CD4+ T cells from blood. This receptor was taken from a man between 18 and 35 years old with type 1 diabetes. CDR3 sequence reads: CASGPTSKRDEQFF. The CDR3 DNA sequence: TGTGCTAGTGGTCCGACTAGTAAGAGGGACGAGCAGTTCTTC.